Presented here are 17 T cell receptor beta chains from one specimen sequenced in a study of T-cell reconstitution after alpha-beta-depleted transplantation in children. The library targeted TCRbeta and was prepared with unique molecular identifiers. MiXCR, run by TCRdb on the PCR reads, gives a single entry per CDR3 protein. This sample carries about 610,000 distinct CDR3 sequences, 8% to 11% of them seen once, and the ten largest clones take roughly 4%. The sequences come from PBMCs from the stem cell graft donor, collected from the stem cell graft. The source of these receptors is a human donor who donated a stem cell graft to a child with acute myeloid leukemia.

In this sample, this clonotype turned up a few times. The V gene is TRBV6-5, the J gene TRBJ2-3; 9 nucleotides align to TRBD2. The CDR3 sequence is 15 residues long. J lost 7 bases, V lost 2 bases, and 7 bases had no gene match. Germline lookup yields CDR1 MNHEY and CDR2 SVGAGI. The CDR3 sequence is CASSYGAGGPNTQYF. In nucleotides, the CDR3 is TGTGCCAGCAGTTACGGGGCGGGAGGGCCGAATACGCAGTATTTT.

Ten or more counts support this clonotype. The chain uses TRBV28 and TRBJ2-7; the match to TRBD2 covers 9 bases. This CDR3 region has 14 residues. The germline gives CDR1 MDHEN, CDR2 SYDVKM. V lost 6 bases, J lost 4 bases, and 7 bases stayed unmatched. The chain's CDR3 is CASSLSGSKYEQYF. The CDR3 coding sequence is TGTGCCAGCAGCCTTAGCGGGAGTAAATACGAGCAGTACTTC.

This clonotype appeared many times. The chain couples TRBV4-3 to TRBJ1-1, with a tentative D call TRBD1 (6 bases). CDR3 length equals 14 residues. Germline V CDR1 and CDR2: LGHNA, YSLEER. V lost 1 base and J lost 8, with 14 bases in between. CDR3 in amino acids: CASSQVTGHSEAFF. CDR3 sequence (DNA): TGCGCCAGCAGCCAAGTGACGGGACACTCGGAAGCTTTCTTT.

Here the CDR3 DNA reads TGCAGTGTCAGAGGTGTGTCTGGGGCCAACGTCCTGACTTTC. This encodes CSVRGVSGANVLTF. This chain uses TRBV20-1 with TRBJ2-6; D remains ambiguous. CDR3 length: 14 amino acids. The germline CDR1 and CDR2 sequences are DFQATT and SNEGSKA (reference sequence). V was clipped by 7 bases and J by 1 base, with 11 bases between them.

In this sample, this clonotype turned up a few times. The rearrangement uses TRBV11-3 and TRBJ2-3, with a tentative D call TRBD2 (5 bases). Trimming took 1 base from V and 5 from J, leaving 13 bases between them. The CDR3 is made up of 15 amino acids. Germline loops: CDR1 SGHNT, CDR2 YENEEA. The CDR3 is CASSLGRLEKDTQYF. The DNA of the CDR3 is TGTGCCAGCAGCTTAGGGAGGCTAGAAAAAGATACGCAGTATTTT. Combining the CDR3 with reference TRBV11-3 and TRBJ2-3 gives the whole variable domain EAGVVQSPRYKIIEKKQPVAFWCNPISGHNTLYWYLQNLGQGPELLIRYENEEAVDDSQLPKDRFSAERLKGVDSTLKIQPAELGDSAVYLCASSLGRLEKDTQYFGPGTRLTVL.

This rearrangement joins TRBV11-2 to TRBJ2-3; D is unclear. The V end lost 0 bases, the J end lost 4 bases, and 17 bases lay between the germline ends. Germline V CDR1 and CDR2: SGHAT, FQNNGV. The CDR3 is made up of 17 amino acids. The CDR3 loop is CASSLDRLGQRSDTQYF. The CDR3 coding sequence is TGTGCCAGCAGCTTAGATCGTCTGGGCCAGAGGTCAGATACGCAGTATTTT.

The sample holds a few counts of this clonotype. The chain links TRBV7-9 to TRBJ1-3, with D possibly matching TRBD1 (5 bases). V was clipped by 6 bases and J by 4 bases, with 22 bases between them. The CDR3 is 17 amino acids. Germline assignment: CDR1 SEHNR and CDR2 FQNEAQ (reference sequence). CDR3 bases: TGTGCCAGCAGTAGGGGATGGGGAGAGGACAACGGAAACACCATATATTTT. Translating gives CASSRGWGEDNGNTIYF.

The CDR3: CASSLLAGFTGEQYF. In DNA, the CDR3 is TGTGCCAGCAGCTTACTAGCGGGATTCACGGGTGAGCAGTACTTC. V usage is TRBV11-1 and J usage is TRBJ2-7, with 9 bases fitting TRBD2. The V segment lost 2 bases and the J segment 7 bases; nucleotides outside the gene matches: 9. This CDR3 comprises 15 residues. Germline CDR1 reads SGHAT; CDR2 reads FQDESV (reference sequence). Full variable domain (outside the CDR3, taken from reference TRBV11-1 and TRBJ2-7): EAEVAQSPRYKITEKSQAVAFWCDPISGHATLYWYRQILGQGPELLVQFQDESVVDDSQLPKDRFSAERLKGVDSTLKIQPAELGDSAMYLCASSLLAGFTGEQYFGPGTRLTVT.

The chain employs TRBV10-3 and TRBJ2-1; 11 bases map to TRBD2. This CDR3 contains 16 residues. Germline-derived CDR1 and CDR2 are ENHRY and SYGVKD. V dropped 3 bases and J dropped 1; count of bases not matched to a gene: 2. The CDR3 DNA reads TGTGCCATCAGTGATTCTAGCGGGAGGTCCTACAATGAGCAGTTCTTC. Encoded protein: CAISDSSGRSYNEQFF.

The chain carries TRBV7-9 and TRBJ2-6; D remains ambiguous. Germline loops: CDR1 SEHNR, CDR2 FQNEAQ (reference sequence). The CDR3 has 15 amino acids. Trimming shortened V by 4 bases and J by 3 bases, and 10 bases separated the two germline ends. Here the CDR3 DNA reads TGTGCCAGCAGCTCGCAGGCGAGTGGGGCCAACGTCCTGACTTTC. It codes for CASSSQASGANVLTF.

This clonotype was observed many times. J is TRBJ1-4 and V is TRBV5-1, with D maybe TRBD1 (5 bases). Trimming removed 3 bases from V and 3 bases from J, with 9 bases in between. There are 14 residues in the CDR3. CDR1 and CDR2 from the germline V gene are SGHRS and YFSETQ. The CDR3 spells CASSWDGSNEKLFF. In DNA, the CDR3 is TGCGCCAGCAGCTGGGACGGATCTAATGAAAAACTGTTTTTT.

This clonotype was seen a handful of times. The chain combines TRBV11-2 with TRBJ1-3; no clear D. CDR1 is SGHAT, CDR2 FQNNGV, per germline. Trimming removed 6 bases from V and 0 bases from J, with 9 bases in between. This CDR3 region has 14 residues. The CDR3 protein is CASRLDFSGNTIYF. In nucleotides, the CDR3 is TGTGCCAGCAGACTAGACTTCTCTGGAAACACCATATATTTT.

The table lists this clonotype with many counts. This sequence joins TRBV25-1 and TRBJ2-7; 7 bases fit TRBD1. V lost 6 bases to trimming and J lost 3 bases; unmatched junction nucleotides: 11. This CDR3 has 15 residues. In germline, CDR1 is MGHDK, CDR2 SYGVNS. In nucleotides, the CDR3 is TGTGCCAGCAGACCTACTGGGACAGTAGTCTACGAGCAGTACTTC. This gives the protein CASRPTGTVVYEQYF.

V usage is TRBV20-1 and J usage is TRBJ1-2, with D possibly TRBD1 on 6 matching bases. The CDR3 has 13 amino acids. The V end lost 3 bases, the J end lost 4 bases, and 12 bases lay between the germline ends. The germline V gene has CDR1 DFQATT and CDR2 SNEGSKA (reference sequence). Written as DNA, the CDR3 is TGCAGTGCTAGTGTGGGAGGGGGCTATGGCTACACCTTC. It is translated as CSASVGGGYGYTF.

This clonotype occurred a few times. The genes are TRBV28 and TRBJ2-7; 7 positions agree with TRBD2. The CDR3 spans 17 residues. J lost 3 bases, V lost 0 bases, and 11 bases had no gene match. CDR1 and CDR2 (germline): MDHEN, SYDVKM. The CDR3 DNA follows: TGTGCCAGCAGTTTATGGCCTGCGGCGGGCGGGAGCTACGAGCAGTACTTC. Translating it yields CASSLWPAAGGSYEQYF.

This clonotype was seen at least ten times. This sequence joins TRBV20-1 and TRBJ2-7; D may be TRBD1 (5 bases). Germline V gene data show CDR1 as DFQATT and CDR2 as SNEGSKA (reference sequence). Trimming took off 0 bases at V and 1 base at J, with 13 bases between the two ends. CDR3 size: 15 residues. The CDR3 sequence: CSARDPQGRSYEQYF. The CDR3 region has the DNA TGCAGTGCTAGAGATCCGCAGGGTCGGTCCTACGAGCAGTACTTC.

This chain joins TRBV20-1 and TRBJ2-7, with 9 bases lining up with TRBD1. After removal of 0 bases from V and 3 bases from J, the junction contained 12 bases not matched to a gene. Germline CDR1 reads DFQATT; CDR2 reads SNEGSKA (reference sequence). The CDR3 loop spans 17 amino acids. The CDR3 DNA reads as TGCAGTGCTAGAGATTCTTCTCCGGGACAGGGATACTACGAGCAGTACTTC. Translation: CSARDSSPGQGYYEQYF.